The 29 T cell receptor beta chains reported below all come from one sample, sequenced in a study of Ad26.COV2.S vaccination and SARS-CoV-2 variants. Method: immunoSEQ multiplex PCR; TCRdb's copy keeps in-frame clones and lacks some. The table has some 520,000 clones, around 88% seen once. The treatment was: 15 to 20 received Ad26.COV2.S at low or high dose, single or two shots; a few received placebo; per-sample allocation not given. Material that was analyzed had been drawn on day 63 after the first vaccine or placebo injection. This specimen was peripheral blood, taken in a trial of Ad26.COV2.S vaccine versus placebo. These TCRs come from a person between 18 and 60 years old who received the Ad26.COV2.S COVID-19 vaccine or a placebo.

The chain has TRBV11-1 and TRBJ2-1; D not certain. Germline V lookup: CDR1 SGHAT, CDR2 FQDESV (reference sequence). This CDR3 region has 13 residues. Trimming cost V 5 bases and J 8 bases, with 13 bases left between them. The DNA for the CDR3 is TGTGCCAGCAGCCCCGCCCAAGACTATGAGCAGTTCTTC. Protein product: CASSPAQDYEQFF.

To note about this clone: Other DNA sequences from this sample encode an identical CDR3 as well. V is TRBV27 and J is TRBJ2-1; 7 positions match TRBD2. The junction had 3 bases not matched to a gene; V was cut back by 2 bases and J by 2 bases. The CDR3 covers 15 residues. CDR1 and CDR2 from the germline V gene are MNHEY and SMNVEV (reference sequence). CDR3 region: CASSLGLAAYNEQFF. The CDR3 DNA reads as TGTGCCAGCAGTTTAGGGCTAGCGGCCTACAATGAGCAGTTCTTC.

The chain joins TRBV25-1 to TRBJ2-5; 10 bases agree with TRBD2. Germline CDR1 reads MGHDK; CDR2 reads SYGVNS. V trimming: 2 bases; J trimming: 5 bases; junction bases outside the gene matches: 2. The length of the CDR3 is 14 residues. The CDR3 sequence: CASSELAGDETQYF. Here the CDR3 DNA reads TGTGCCAGCAGTGAACTAGCGGGAGATGAGACCCAGTACTTC.

V usage is TRBV30 and J usage is TRBJ1-3, with D possibly matching TRBD1 (5 bases). Trimming removed 4 bases at V and 0 bases at J, with 16 bases between. CDR3 length: 16 amino acids. Germline values: CDR1 GTSNPN, CDR2 SVGIG (reference sequence). CDR3 nucleotide sequence: TGTGCCTGGACCCAACCCGGGACCTTCTCTGGAAACACCATATATTTT. Encoded protein: CAWTQPGTFSGNTIYF.

V usage is TRBV6-2 or TRBV6-3 and J usage is TRBJ2-3; D not resolved. The CDR3 is 11 amino acids. V gave up 5 bases and J gave up 8 bases, with 8 bases separating them. CDR1 is MNHEY, CDR2 SVGEGT, per germline. The CDR3 DNA is TGTGCCAGCAGTCCCTGGGGTACGCAGTATTTT. It specifies CASSPWGTQYF.

Only a few counts were recorded for this clone. The rearrangement joins TRBV7-2 to TRBJ2-3, with TRBD1 matching over 7 bases. Germline CDR1 and CDR2: SGHTA and FQGNSA. J lost 4 bases, V lost 3 bases, and 10 bases had no gene match. There are 16 residues in the CDR3. In DNA, the CDR3 is TGTGCCAGCAGCTTGGCCAGGGGGAGCAGCCCAGATACGCAGTATTTT. Protein sequence: CASSLARGSSPDTQYF.

V is TRBV28 and J is TRBJ2-3, with D unresolved. This CDR3 region has 19 residues. Germline V gene data show CDR1 as MDHEN and CDR2 as SYDVKM. Trimming took off 5 bases at V and 0 bases at J, with 24 bases between the two ends. CDR3 in DNA: TGTGCCAGCAGTACAACAGCGTTTCTCACCAGCACTAGCACAGATACGCAGTATTTT. Protein product: CASSTTAFLTSTSTDTQYF.

The chain links TRBV6-4 to TRBJ2-1; no clear D. In germline, CDR1 is MRHNA, CDR2 SNTAGT. V lost 10 bases and J lost 7, with 2 bases in between. The CDR3 is 8 residues long. CDR3 amino acids: CAKNEQFF. The CDR3 nucleotides are TGTGCCAAGAATGAGCAGTTCTTC.

This chain links TRBV14 with TRBJ2-7, with D hard to call. Trimming left V 0 bases short and J 2 bases short, with 17 bases between. The V gene's germline CDR1 is SGHDN and CDR2 FVKESK. The CDR3 has 17 amino acids. The CDR3 loop reads CASSQEGTRVTAYEQYF. CDR3 in DNA: TGTGCCAGCAGCCAAGAGGGCACTCGAGTGACGGCCTACGAGCAGTACTTC.

This clone was picked up a small number of times. The sample contains more than one DNA sequence encoding this CDR3. The rearrangement joins TRBV7-3 to TRBJ1-2; 8 nucleotides line up with TRBD1. Germline trimming cut 5 bases from V and 4 bases from J; bases unmatched to any gene: 6. Germline values: CDR1 SGHTA, CDR2 FQGTGA. CDR3 size: 14 residues. CDR3 DNA sequence: TGTGCCAGCAGCCTGGACAGGGTGGGCTATGGCTACACCTTC. Protein product: CASSLDRVGYGYTF.

The rearrangement joins TRBV2 to TRBJ2-7; no clear D. V lost 6 bases and J 1 base, leaving 16 bases between the germline ends. CDR3 size: 15 residues. Germline assignment: CDR1 SNHLY and CDR2 FYNNEI. CDR3 region: CASSALNGVSYEQYF. CDR3 sequence (DNA): TGTGCCAGCAGCGCCCTCAATGGGGTATCCTACGAGCAGTACTTC.

J is TRBJ1-4 and V is TRBV5-6; D not certain. Germline CDR1 is SGHDT and CDR2 is YYEEEE. There are 15 residues in the CDR3. Trimming shortened V by 5 bases and J by 0 bases, and 11 bases separated the two germline ends. CDR3: CASRPVAATNEKLFF. CDR3 coding DNA: TGTGCCAGCAGACCAGTGGCCGCAACTAATGAAAAACTGTTTTTT.

The chain has TRBV15 and TRBJ1-5; 7 bases map to TRBD1. This CDR3 comprises 17 residues. Germline CDR1 reads LNHNV; CDR2 reads YYDKDF (reference sequence). V shed 5 bases, J shed 4 bases, and the junction held 14 bases outside the gene matches. In nucleotides, the CDR3 is TGTGCCACCAGCGGCCAGGGGGGACATCGGAAGAATCAGCCCCAGCATTTT. Its protein is CATSGQGGHRKNQPQHF.

For the CDR3, the DNA is TGTGCCACGTCGGGTTGGGACAGAGAATACAATGAGCAGTTCTTC. Protein sequence: CATSGWDREYNEQFF. The V gene is TRBV5-4, the J gene TRBJ2-1; 7 bases agree with TRBD1. The CDR3 totals 15 residues. CDR1 SGHNT and CDR2 YYREEE come from the germline V gene (reference sequence). V trimming: 9 bases; J trimming: 4 bases; junction bases outside the gene matches: 13.

The chain links TRBV6-2 or TRBV6-3 to TRBJ1-4; D is perhaps TRBD1 (6 bases). Germline CDR1 is MNHEY and CDR2 is SVGEGT. The CDR3 sequence is 15 residues long. Trimming removed 2 bases from V and 7 bases from J, with 14 bases in between. CDR3 residues: CASSYDSGAIEKLFF. The CDR3 nucleotides read TGTGCCAGCAGTTACGACTCGGGGGCTATTGAAAAACTGTTTTTT.

The chain couples TRBV18 to TRBJ2-7, with 11 bases lining up with TRBD1. Losses at the gene ends were 5 bases for V and 2 bases for J; bases not matched to a gene: 2. The CDR3 contains 14 residues. Germline CDR1 KGHSH, CDR2 LQKENI. This chain's CDR3 is CASSEDRGPYEQYF. The CDR3 DNA is TGTGCCAGCTCAGAGGACAGGGGGCCCTACGAGCAGTACTTC.

The chain combines TRBV15 with TRBJ1-2; 9 bases are shared with TRBD1. Germline CDR1 is LNHNV and CDR2 is YYDKDF (reference sequence). The CDR3 consists of 14 residues. V was clipped by 0 bases and J by 8 bases; unmatched bases: 4. The chain's CDR3 is CATSREQGAKGYTF. The CDR3 DNA follows: TGTGCCACCAGCAGAGAACAGGGGGCGAAGGGCTACACCTTC.

The chain is built from TRBV28 and TRBJ1-1; weak D call: TRBD1 (5 bases). The CDR3 consists of 14 residues. Germline values: CDR1 MDHEN, CDR2 SYDVKM. Trimming pared 3 bases from V and 8 bases from J, leaving 16 bases between. The DNA of the CDR3 is TGTGCCAGCAGTTTGGTTAATAGGGGAACCGAAGCTTTCTTT. Amino acids: CASSLVNRGTEAFF.

The rearrangement uses TRBV2 and TRBJ1-3, with TRBD1 as a possible D gene (5 bases). Trimming pared 5 bases from V and 8 bases from J, leaving 22 bases between. CDR3 length equals 16 residues. Germline CDR1 reads SNHLY; CDR2 reads FYNNEI. The CDR3 nucleotides are TGTGCCAGCAGTAGGGACCCCCCCCCTCTGGTGGACACCATATATTTT. Its protein is CASSRDPPPLVDTIYF.

The rearrangement uses TRBV7-2 and TRBJ2-7; the match to TRBD2 covers 11 bases. With V trimmed by 4 bases and J by 2 bases, 13 bases remained unmatched. Germline CDR1 SGHTA, CDR2 FQGNSA. CDR3 length: 18 amino acids. DNA of the CDR3: TGTGCCAGCAGCTCACGGAGCCCGAATAGCGGGAGGGCCTACGAGCAGTACTTC. Translating it yields CASSSRSPNSGRAYEQYF.

The chain links TRBV2 to TRBJ2-1, with 14 positions matching TRBD2. J was trimmed by 0 bases and V by 6 bases; bases with no gene match: 4. The CDR3 extends over 17 amino acids. Germline-derived CDR1 and CDR2 are SNHLY and FYNNEI. The CDR3 nucleotides read TGTGCCAGCAGGAGACTAGCGGGGGGGAGCTCCTACAATGAGCAGTTCTTC. Translation gives CASRRLAGGSSYNEQFF.

The rearrangement uses TRBV10-3 and TRBJ2-4, with TRBD2 matching 7 bases. The CDR3 extends over 17 amino acids. V shed 6 bases and J 8 bases; nucleotides not matched to a gene: 19. Germline CDR1 is ENHRY and CDR2 is SYGVKD. The CDR3 coding sequence is TGTGCCATCAGCACCCCAGCTGTGGGGGAGGGCCGAGACATTCAGTACTTC. Protein sequence: CAISTPAVGEGRDIQYF.

As concerns this clone: The same CDR3 is also encoded by other DNA sequences in this sample. CDR3: CASSPRTGRNTEAFF. CDR3 sequence (DNA): TGTGCCAGCAGCCCCCGGACAGGAAGGAACACTGAAGCTTTCTTT. The chain links TRBV11-2 to TRBJ1-1; TRBD1 matches 7 bases. V shed 5 bases and J 1 base; nucleotides not matched to a gene: 7. This CDR3 has 15 amino acids. Looked up from germline, CDR1 is SGHAT and CDR2 is FQNNGV.

The chain employs TRBV30 and TRBJ2-3, with TRBD1 matching over 9 bases. Unmatched junction bases numbered 5, after V lost 5 bases and J lost 2 bases. Germline loops: CDR1 GTSNPN, CDR2 SVGIG (reference sequence). The CDR3 is 14 residues long. CDR3 sequence: CAWAGDRATDTQYF. In DNA, the CDR3 is TGTGCCTGGGCAGGGGACAGGGCCACAGATACGCAGTATTTT.

V and J are TRBV9 and TRBJ2-7; the D gene is possibly TRBD2 (6 bases). Germline CDR1 SGDLS, CDR2 YYNGEE. V gave up 1 base and J gave up 6 bases, with 8 bases separating them. The CDR3 is made up of 12 amino acids. The CDR3: CASSVKAGEQYF. The CDR3 nucleotides read TGTGCCAGCAGCGTAAAAGCGGGCGAGCAGTACTTC.

The rearrangement uses TRBV7-2 and TRBJ2-2; 14 nucleotides agree with TRBD2. V was pared by 5 bases and J by 5 bases, with 7 bases of the junction left unmatched. The CDR3 is made up of 17 amino acids. In germline, CDR1 is SGHTA, CDR2 FQGNSA. CDR3 loop: CASSPGLAGVGTGELFF. The CDR3 nucleotides read TGTGCCAGCAGCCCGGGACTAGCGGGAGTGGGGACCGGGGAGCTGTTTTTT.

This clone was detected once. The gene calls are TRBV7-9 and TRBJ2-1; D tentatively reads TRBD1 or TRBD2 (5 bases each). Germline V gene data show CDR1 as SEHNR and CDR2 as FQNEAQ (reference sequence). CDR3 length: 13 amino acids. Trimming pared 5 bases from V and 11 bases from J, leaving 16 bases between. CDR3 in DNA: TGTGCCAGCAGCCAAACGGGGCAGGGTCAGCAGTTCTTC. This encodes CASSQTGQGQQFF.

The rearrangement uses TRBV28 and TRBJ1-2; D gene unclear. Trimming stripped 8 bases from V and 5 bases from J, with 18 bases between. Germline CDR1 and CDR2: MDHEN and SYDVKM. The CDR3 has 14 residues. Written as DNA, the CDR3 is TGTGCCAGCGGCTCAGACCGCACGCCTTATGGCTACACCTTC. Its translation: CASGSDRTPYGYTF.

The chain carries TRBV20-1 and TRBJ1-1; D is unresolved. There are 11 residues in the CDR3. V shed 6 bases and J shed 6 bases, with 11 bases lying between them. In germline, CDR1 is DFQATT, CDR2 SNEGSKA (reference sequence). The CDR3 DNA follows: TGCAGTGCCGCCACGCCAGCTGAAGCTTTCTTT. Protein: CSAATPAEAFF.